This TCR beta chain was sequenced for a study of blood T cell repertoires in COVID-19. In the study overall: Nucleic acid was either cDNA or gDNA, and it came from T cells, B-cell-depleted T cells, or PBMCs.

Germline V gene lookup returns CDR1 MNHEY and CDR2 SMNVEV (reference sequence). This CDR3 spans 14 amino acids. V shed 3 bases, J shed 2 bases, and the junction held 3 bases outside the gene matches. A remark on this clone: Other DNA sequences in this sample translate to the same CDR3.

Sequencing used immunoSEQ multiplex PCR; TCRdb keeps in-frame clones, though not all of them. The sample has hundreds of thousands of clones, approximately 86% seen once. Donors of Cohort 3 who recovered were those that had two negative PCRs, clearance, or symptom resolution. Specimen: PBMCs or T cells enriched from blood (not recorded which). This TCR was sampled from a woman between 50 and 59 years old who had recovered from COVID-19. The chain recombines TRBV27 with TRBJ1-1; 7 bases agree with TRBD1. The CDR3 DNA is TGTGCCAGCAGTTTGCGACAGGGCAACACTGAAGCTTTCTTT. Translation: CASSLRQGNTEAFF.